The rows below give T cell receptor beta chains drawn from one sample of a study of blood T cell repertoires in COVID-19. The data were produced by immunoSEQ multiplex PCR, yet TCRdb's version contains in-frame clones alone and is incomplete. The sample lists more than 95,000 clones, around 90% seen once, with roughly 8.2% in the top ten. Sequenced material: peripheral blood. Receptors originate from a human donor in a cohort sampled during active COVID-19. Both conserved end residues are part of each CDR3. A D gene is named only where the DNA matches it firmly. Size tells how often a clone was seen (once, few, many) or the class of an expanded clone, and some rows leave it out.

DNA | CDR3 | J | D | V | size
TGTGCCAGCGGCCGGGACAGATCCTACGAGCAGTACTTC | CASGRDRSYEQYF | TRBJ2-7 | TRBD1 | TRBV6-5 | NA
TGCAGCGTTGCCCGGACTAGCGGGCAAGAGACCCAGTACTTC | CSVARTSGQETQYF | TRBJ2-5 | TRBD2 | TRBV29-1 | NA
TGTGCCACCAGCAGAGAGACAGGGGGGACCTCACCCCTCCACTTT | CATSRETGGTSPLHF | TRBJ1-6 | TRBD1 | TRBV15 | NA
TGTGCCAGCAGTGAACCAACAAGCGATGAAAAACTGTTTTTT | CASSEPTSDEKLFF | TRBJ1-4 | NA | TRBV6-1 | NA
TGTGCCAGCAGCCCCTGGCGGGGGCAACCACAAGAGACCCAGTACTTC | CASSPWRGQPQETQYF | TRBJ2-5 | NA | TRBV3-1/TRBV3-2 | NA
TGTGCCAGCAGCTTGGCCGGCGCGGGAACGCAAGAGACCCAGTACTTC | CASSLAGAGTQETQYF | TRBJ2-5 | NA | TRBV5-4 | NA
TGTGCCAGCACCGCAACTAGCGGAGCTTACAATGAGCAGTTCTTC | CASTATSGAYNEQFF | TRBJ2-1 | TRBD2 | TRBV7-2 | NA
TGTGCCAGCAGCCCCCAAAGAACAGGGCAGGGATACGAGCAGTACTTC | CASSPQRTGQGYEQYF | TRBJ2-7 | NA | TRBV7-6 | once
TGCGCCAGCAGCCAAGAACGGGTCTGGGAGACCCAGTACTTC | CASSQERVWETQYF | TRBJ2-5 | NA | TRBV4-1 | NA
TGTGCCAGCAGCTTGGGGAGCGGGAGGAACTACGAGCAGTACTTC | CASSLGSGRNYEQYF | TRBJ2-7 | TRBD2 | TRBV5-4 | few
TGCGCCAGCAGCCCCGGGACAGGGGGCGCCGTCTTCTATGGCTACACCTTC | CASSPGTGGAVFYGYTF | TRBJ1-2 | TRBD1 | TRBV5-1 | NA
TGCGCCACTCAGGGGCAGGGCACAGATACGCAGTATTTT | CATQGQGTDTQYF | TRBJ2-3 | NA | TRBV10-1 | NA
TGTGCCAGCGGGGGCCAAAGGGGTGGGGATGAAAAACTGTTTTTT | CASGGQRGGDEKLFF | TRBJ1-4 | NA | TRBV2 | NA
TGTGCCAGCAGTTCCCGGCGACTAGCGGGAGACGAGCAGTACTTC | CASSSRRLAGDEQYF | TRBJ2-7 | TRBD2 | TRBV27 | NA
TGTGCCAGCAGCCAAGATCCAGTCTCCGCGAACACCGGGGAGCTGTTTTTT | CASSQDPVSANTGELFF | TRBJ2-2 | NA | TRBV14 | NA
TGTGCCAGCAGCCCTGGGCCGGATCCCTTGGCAGATACGCAGTATTTT | CASSPGPDPLADTQYF | TRBJ2-3 | NA | TRBV7-9 | NA
TGTGCCAGCAGTCGACTAGCGGGGGGCCCTACAGATACGCAGTATTTT | CASSRLAGGPTDTQYF | TRBJ2-3 | TRBD2 | TRBV6-4 | once
TGTGCCAGTAGTATATACCCTCCCAGGGGTATGAACACTGAAGCTTTCTTT | CASSIYPPRGMNTEAFF | TRBJ1-1 | NA | TRBV19 | NA